Sequencing of this T cell receptor beta chain was carried out in a study of beta chain features in type 1 diabetes. Germline trimming cut 5 bases from V and 2 bases from J; bases unmatched to any gene: 2. Germline V gene lookup returns CDR1 KGHSH and CDR2 LQKENI. The length of the CDR3 is 13 residues. Of the isolated RNA, all was reverse transcribed, and so the sequenced material was expressed TCRB transcripts. Read counts averaged approximately 3.6 million for samples of naive, central memory and regulatory T cells. Assay used: immunoSEQ multiplex PCR; TCRdb lists only in-frame clones, some missing. This table has 300,000 to 350,000 clones, approximately 15% appearing once.

The sequence was obtained from a man aged 30 to 39 in good health. This chain joins TRBV18 and TRBJ1-2; 7 bases line up with TRBD1. The specimen sequenced was central memory CD4+ T cells from blood. CDR3 DNA: TGTGCCAGCTCAGAAGGGGGCAACTATGGCTACACCTTC. Its protein is CASSEGGNYGYTF.